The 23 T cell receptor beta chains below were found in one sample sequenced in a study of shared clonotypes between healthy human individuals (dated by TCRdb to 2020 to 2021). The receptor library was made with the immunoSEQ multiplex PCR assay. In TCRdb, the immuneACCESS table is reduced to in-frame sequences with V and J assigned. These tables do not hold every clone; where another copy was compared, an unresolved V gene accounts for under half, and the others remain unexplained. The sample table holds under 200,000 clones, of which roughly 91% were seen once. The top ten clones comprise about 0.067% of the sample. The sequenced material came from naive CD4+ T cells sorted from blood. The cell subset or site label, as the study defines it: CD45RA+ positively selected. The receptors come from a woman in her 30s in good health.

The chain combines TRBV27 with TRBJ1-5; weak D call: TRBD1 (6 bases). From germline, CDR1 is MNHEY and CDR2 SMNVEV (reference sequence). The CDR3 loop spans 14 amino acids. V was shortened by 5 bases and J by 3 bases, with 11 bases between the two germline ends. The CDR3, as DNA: TGTGCCAGCAGTCGAGGACAGTACAATCAGCCCCAGCATTTT. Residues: CASSRGQYNQPQHF.

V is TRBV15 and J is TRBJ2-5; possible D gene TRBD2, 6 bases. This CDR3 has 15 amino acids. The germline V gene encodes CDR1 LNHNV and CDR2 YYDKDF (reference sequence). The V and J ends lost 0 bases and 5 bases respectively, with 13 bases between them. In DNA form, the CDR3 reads TGTGCCACCAGCAGAGATTGGGGGGTAGGGGAGACCCAGTACTTC. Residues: CATSRDWGVGETQYF.

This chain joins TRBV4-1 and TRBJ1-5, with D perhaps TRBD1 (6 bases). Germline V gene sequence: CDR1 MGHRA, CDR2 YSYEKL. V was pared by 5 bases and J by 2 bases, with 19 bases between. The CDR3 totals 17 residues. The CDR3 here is CASSRPEMTGGNQPQHF. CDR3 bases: TGCGCCAGCAGCAGACCCGAGATGACAGGTGGCAATCAGCCCCAGCATTTT.

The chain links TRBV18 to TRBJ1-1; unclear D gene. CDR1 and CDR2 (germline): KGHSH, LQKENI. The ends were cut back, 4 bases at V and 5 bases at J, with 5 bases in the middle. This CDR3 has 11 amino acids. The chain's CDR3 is CASSQGTEAFF. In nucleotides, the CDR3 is TGTGCCAGCTCACAGGGTACTGAAGCTTTCTTT.

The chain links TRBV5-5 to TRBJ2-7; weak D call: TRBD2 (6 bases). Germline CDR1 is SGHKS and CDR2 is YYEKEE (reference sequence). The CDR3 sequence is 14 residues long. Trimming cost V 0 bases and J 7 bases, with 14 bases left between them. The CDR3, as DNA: TGTGCCAGCAGCTTGGCGGGAGCGCCGAAAGAGCAGTACTTC. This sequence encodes CASSLAGAPKEQYF.

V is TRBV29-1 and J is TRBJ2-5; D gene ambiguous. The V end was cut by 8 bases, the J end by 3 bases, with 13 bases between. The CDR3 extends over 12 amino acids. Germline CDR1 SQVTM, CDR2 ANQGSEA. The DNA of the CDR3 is TGCAGCTTTACAGCGTCGAAAGAGACCCAGTACTTC. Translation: CSFTASKETQYF.

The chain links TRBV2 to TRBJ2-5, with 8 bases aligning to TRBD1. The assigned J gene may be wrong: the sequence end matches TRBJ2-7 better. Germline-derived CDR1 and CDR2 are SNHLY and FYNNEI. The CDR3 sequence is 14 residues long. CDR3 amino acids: CASKERQGTYEQYF. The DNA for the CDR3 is TGTGCCAGCAAGGAACGACAGGGGACCTACGAGCAGTACTTC.

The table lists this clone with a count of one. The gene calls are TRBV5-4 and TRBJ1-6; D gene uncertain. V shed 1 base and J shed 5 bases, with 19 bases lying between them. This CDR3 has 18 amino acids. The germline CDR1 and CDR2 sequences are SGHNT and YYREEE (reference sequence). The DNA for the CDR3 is TGTGCCAGCAGCTTGAGGCTTTATGATACCGTGAATAATTCACCCCTCCACTTT. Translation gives CASSLRLYDTVNNSPLHF.

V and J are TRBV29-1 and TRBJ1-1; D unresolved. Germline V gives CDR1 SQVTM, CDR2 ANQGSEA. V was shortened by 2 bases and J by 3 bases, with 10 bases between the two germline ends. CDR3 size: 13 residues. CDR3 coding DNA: TGCAGCGTTGAATGGGGTGGAGACACTGAAGCTTTCTTT. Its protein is CSVEWGGDTEAFF.

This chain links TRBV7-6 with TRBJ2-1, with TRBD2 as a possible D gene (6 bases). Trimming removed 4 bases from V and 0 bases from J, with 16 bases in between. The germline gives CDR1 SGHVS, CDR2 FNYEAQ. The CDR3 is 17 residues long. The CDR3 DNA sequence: TGTGCCAGCAGCTCAGGGCAGGGACTTGACTCCTACAATGAGCAGTTCTTC. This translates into CASSSGQGLDSYNEQFF.

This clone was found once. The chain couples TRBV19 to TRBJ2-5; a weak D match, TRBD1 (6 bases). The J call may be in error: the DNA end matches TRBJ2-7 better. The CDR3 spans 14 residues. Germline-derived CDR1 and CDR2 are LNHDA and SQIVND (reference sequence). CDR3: CASSFDRTVYEQYF. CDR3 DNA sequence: TGTGCCAGTAGTTTCGACAGGACCGTCTACGAGCAGTACTTC.

The CDR3 sequence: CASSQDRRGTEAFF. In nucleotides, the CDR3 is TGTGCCAGCAGCCAAGATCGTAGGGGCACTGAAGCTTTCTTT. The rearrangement links TRBV4-2 to TRBJ1-1; tentative D call: TRBD1 (5 bases). Germline CDR1 LGHNA, CDR2 YNFKEQ. CDR3 length: 14 residues. Trimming took 0 bases from V and 4 from J, leaving 9 bases between them.

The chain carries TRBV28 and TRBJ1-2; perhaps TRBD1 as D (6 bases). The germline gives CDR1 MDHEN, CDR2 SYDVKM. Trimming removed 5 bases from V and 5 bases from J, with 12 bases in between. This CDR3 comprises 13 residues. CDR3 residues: CASSVQGSYGYTF. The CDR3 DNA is TGTGCCAGCAGTGTACAGGGTTCATATGGCTACACCTTC.

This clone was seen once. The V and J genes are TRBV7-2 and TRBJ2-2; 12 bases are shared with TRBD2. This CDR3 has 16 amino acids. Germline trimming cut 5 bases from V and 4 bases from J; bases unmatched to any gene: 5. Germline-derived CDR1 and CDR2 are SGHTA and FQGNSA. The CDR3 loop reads CASSRLAGDGTGELFF. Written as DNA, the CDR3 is TGTGCCAGCAGCAGACTAGCGGGAGACGGCACCGGGGAGCTGTTTTTT.

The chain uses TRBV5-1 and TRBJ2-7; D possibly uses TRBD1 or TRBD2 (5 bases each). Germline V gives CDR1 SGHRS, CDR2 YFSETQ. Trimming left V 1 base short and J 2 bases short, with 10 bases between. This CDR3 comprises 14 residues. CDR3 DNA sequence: TGCGCCAGCAGCTTGTTCCGGGACGCCTACGAGCAGTACTTC. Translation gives CASSLFRDAYEQYF.

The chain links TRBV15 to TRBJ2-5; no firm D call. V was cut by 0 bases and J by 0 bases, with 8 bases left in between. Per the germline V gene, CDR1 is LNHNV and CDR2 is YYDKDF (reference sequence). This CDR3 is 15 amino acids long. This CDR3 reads CATSRDTEYQETQYF. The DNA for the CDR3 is TGTGCCACCAGCAGAGACACGGAGTACCAAGAGACCCAGTACTTC.

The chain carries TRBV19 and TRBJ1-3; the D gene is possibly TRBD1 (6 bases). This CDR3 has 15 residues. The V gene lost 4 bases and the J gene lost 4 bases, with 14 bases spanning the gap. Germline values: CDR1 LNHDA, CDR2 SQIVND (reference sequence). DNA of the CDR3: TGTGCCAGTAGTACACAGGGAATATCCGGAAACACCATATATTTT. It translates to CASSTQGISGNTIYF.

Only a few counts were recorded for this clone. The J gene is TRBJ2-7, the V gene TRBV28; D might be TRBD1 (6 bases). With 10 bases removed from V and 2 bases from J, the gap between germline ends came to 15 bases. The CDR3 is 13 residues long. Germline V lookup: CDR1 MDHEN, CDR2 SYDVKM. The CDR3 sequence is CATESGVTYEQYF. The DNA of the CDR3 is TGTGCCACCGAGTCAGGGGTGACCTACGAGCAGTACTTC.

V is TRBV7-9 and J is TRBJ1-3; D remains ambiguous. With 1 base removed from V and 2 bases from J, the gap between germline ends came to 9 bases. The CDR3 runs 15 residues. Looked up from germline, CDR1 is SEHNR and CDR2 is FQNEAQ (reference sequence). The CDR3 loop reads CASSLVDPPGNTIYF. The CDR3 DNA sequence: TGTGCCAGCAGCTTAGTGGACCCACCTGGAAACACCATATATTTT.

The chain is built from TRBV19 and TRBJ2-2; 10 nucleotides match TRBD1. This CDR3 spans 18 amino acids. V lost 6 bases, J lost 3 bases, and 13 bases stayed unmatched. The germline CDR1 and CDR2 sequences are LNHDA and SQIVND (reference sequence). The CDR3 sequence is CASSPGTGVWNYTGELFF. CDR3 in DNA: TGTGCCAGTAGCCCTGGGACAGGGGTTTGGAACTACACCGGGGAGCTGTTTTTT.

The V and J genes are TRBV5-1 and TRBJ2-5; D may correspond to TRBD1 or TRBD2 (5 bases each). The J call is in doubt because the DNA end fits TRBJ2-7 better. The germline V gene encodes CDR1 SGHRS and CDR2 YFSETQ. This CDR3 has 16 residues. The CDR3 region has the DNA TGCGCCAGCAGCGCGGGCCGGGACCGACTTACCTACGAGCAGTACTTC. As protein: CASSAGRDRLTYEQYF.

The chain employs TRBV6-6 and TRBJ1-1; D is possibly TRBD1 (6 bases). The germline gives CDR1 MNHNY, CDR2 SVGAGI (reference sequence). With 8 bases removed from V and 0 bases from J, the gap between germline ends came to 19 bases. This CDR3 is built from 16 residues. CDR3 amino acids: CASALGGASMNTEAFF. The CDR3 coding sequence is TGTGCCAGCGCCTTGGGGGGGGCCTCAATGAACACTGAAGCTTTCTTT.

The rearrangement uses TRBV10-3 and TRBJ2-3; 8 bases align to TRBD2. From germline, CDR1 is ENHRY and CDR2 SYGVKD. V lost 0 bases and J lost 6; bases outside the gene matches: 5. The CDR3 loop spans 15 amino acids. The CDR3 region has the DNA TGTGCCATCAGTGAGTCAAGCGGGAGAACCGATACGCAGTATTTT. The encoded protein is CAISESSGRTDTQYF.